The rows below give T cell receptor beta chains drawn from one sample of a study of blood T cell repertoires in COVID-19. TCRdb's copy holds only in-frame clones and misses some; the assay was immunoSEQ multiplex PCR. The table includes approximately 35,000 clones, 85% to 95% detected once. The sequenced material came from peripheral blood. The source of these receptors is a human donor in a cohort sampled during active COVID-19. CDR3s include the opening cysteine and the closing phenylalanine or tryptophan. Each record gives: J gene, V gene, CDR3 length, clone size, D gene, CDR3 protein, CDR3 DNA. A D gene is named only where the DNA matches it firmly. The size entry is marked missing in some rows and otherwise reads once, few, many or a size class.

>TRBJ2-7|TRBV28|13|-|TRBD1
CASSWDRDYEQYF
TGTGCCAGCAGTTGGGACAGGGACTACGAGCAGTACTTC
>TRBJ2-7|TRBV30|16|-|TRBD2
CAWSVLSGGGPYEQYF
TGTGCCTGGAGTGTACTGAGCGGCGGGGGACCCTACGAGCAGTACTTC
>TRBJ2-1|TRBV4-3|16|once|-
CASSQDRAGRYNEQFF
TGCGCCAGCAGCCAAGACAGGGCGGGGAGGTACAATGAGCAGTTCTTC
>TRBJ1-2|TRBV9|14|-|-
CASSDLRGGYGYTF
TGTGCCAGCAGCGACCTGAGGGGGGGCTATGGCTACACCTTC
>TRBJ1-4|TRBV7-2|16|once|-
CASSLLRTDRSEKLFF
TGTGCCAGCAGCTTACTAAGGACCGACAGGAGTGAAAAACTGTTTTTT
>TRBJ1-2|TRBV19|14|-|-
CARGTRGEGPTQVF
TGTGCCAGGGGGACTCGCGGGGAGGGACCCACTCAGGTCTTC
>TRBJ2-5|TRBV27|14|few|-
CASSFIGGGETQYF
TGTGCCAGCAGTTTTATTGGCGGGGGCGAGACCCAGTACTTC
>TRBJ1-1|TRBV18|14|-|-
CASSPGQTNTEAFF
TGTGCCAGCTCACCCGGACAGACCAACACTGAAGCTTTCTTT
>TRBJ2-7|TRBV6-2/TRBV6-3|13|-|TRBD1
CASSRQGSYEQYF
TGTGCCAGCAGCCGACAGGGCTCCTACGAGCAGTACTTC
>TRBJ2-1|TRBV6-4|12|-|-
CASSSRGDEQFF
TGTGCCAGCAGTTCCAGGGGGGATGAGCAGTTCTTC
>TRBJ2-5|TRBV10-3|15|once|TRBD2
CAISERAGGQETQYF
TGTGCCATCAGTGAGCGGGCGGGAGGGCAAGAGACCCAGTACTTC
>TRBJ1-6|TRBV5-1|13|few|-
CASRGQLNSPLHF
TGCGCCAGCAGAGGACAGTTAAATTCACCCCTCCACTTT
>TRBJ1-3|TRBV6-5|14|-|TRBD1
CASSYTGQGSTIYF
TGTGCCAGCAGTTACACCGGACAGGGAAGTACCATATATTTT
>TRBJ2-1|TRBV6-2/TRBV6-3|16|-|TRBD2
CASSSALAGAYNEQFF
TGTGCCAGCAGTTCAGCACTAGCGGGAGCCTACAATGAGCAGTTCTTC
>TRBJ2-6|TRBV18|15|-|-
CASSPPKPRANVLTF
TGTGCCAGCTCACCACCCAAGCCCCGGGCCAACGTCCTGACTTTC
>TRBJ1-4|TRBV28|12|-|-
CASTTTNEKLFF
TGTGCCAGCACGACTACGAATGAAAAACTGTTTTTT
>TRBJ2-7|TRBV20-1|11|once|-
CSSNHLAEQYF
TGCAGTTCCAACCATCTAGCAGAGCAGTACTTC
>TRBJ1-5|TRBV18|16|-|-
CASSPDSAYSNQPQHF
TGTGCCAGCTCACCGGACAGTGCGTATAGCAATCAGCCCCAGCATTTT
>TRBJ2-6|TRBV2|18|few|TRBD1
CASSALGTGGAGANVLTF
TGTGCCAGCAGTGCCCTAGGGACAGGGGGCGCTGGGGCCAACGTCCTGACTTTC
>TRBJ2-1|TRBV2|14|once|TRBD2
CASSPGLAVNEQFF
TGTGCCAGCAGCCCGGGACTAGCGGTTAATGAGCAGTTCTTC
>TRBJ2-1|TRBV5-4|15|-|TRBD1
CASSPPGQGYNEQFF
TGTGCCAGCAGCCCACCGGGACAGGGATACAATGAGCAGTTCTTC
>TRBJ2-7|TRBV28|14|once|TRBD2
CASNQAGGLREQYF
TGTGCCAGCAACCAAGCGGGAGGGTTACGGGAGCAGTACTTC
>TRBJ2-3|TRBV6-5|15|-|TRBD2
CASSYGGSGTDTQYF
TGTGCCAGCAGTTACGGCGGGAGTGGCACAGATACGCAGTATTTT
>TRBJ2-1|TRBV11-2|16|-|TRBD2
CASSRTTSGKYNEQFF
TGTGCCAGCAGCCGAACGACTAGCGGGAAATACAATGAGCAGTTCTTC
>TRBJ2-7|TRBV3-1/TRBV3-2|12|-|-
CASSHTGGSWYF
TGTGCCAGCAGCCATACAGGCGGTTCGTGGTACTTC
>TRBJ2-7|TRBV5-6|12|-|-
CASSLNSYEQYF
TGTGCCAGCAGCTTGAACAGTTACGAGCAGTACTTC
>TRBJ1-4|TRBV4-3|15|once|-
CASSHLLPPEGKLFF
TGCGCCAGCAGCCACCTCCTCCCTCCTGAGGGAAAACTGTTTTTT
>TRBJ2-3|TRBV7-3|13|-|-
CASSYDQGTTQYF
TGTGCCAGCAGCTACGATCAGGGCACTACGCAGTATTTT
>TRBJ2-5|TRBV9|13|-|-
CASSPSLEETQYF
TGTGCCAGCAGCCCTTCCCTTGAAGAGACCCAGTACTTC
>TRBJ1-5|TRBV2|14|-|-
CASTESYSNQPQHF
TGTGCCAGCACGGAGAGCTATAGCAATCAGCCCCAGCATTTT
>TRBJ1-4|TRBV9|16|-|TRBD1
CASSGPTTGGNEKLFF
TGTGCCAGCAGCGGGCCCACGACAGGGGGGAATGAAAAACTGTTTTTT
>TRBJ2-1|TRBV19|13|-|-
CASSTYSVTEQFF
TGTGCCAGTAGTACTTACAGTGTGACTGAGCAGTTCTTC
>TRBJ2-7|TRBV21-1|13|-|-
CASSTRTGAEQYF
TGTGCCAGCAGCACTAGGACAGGGGCCGAGCAGTACTTC
>TRBJ2-7|TRBV27|14|medium-sized|-
CASSFSDSNYEQYF
TGTGCCAGCAGTTTCTCGGACTCGAACTACGAGCAGTACTTC
>TRBJ1-1|TRBV28|18|-|TRBD1
CASRTWAQGEWGNTEAFF
TGTGCCAGCCGTACCTGGGCACAGGGGGAATGGGGTAACACTGAAGCTTTCTTT
>TRBJ2-2|TRBV11-3|12|-|-
CASSSSTGELFF
TGTGCCAGCAGCTCCTCTACCGGGGAGCTGTTTTTT
>TRBJ2-7|TRBV7-6|16|-|-
CASSPNTLGVTYEQYF
TGTGCCAGCAGCCCCAATACCTTGGGAGTGACCTACGAGCAGTACTTC
>TRBJ2-1|TRBV11-3|13|-|-
CASSLEWGDEQFF
TGTGCCAGCAGCTTAGAATGGGGGGATGAGCAGTTCTTC
>TRBJ1-2|TRBV28|12|-|-
CAAYRTSGGYTF
TGTGCCGCATACAGGACCTCCGGCGGCTACACCTTC
>TRBJ2-1|TRBV11-1|16|-|TRBD1
CASSLASGQGYNEQFF
TGTGCCAGCAGCTTAGCCTCGGGACAGGGATACAATGAGCAGTTCTTC
>TRBJ2-7|TRBV28|15|-|-
CASSLFRASSYEQYF
TGTGCCAGCAGTTTGTTCAGGGCGAGCTCCTACGAGCAGTACTTC
>TRBJ2-1|TRBV4-1|16|-|TRBD2
CASSRPTSGANNEQFF
TGCGCCAGCAGCCGACCGACTAGCGGGGCTAACAATGAGCAGTTCTTC
>TRBJ1-6|TRBV5-1|19|-|-
CASSPISPGQGGLNSPLHF
TGCGCCAGCAGCCCAATCTCTCCGGGACAAGGGGGTCTAAATTCACCCCTCCACTTT
>TRBJ2-5|TRBV7-2|13|-|-
CASSLGSQETQYF
TGTGCCAGCAGCTTAGGGAGCCAAGAGACCCAGTACTTC
>TRBJ1-1|TRBV7-3|13|-|TRBD1
CASSLTRTGEAFF
TGTGCCAGCAGCTTAACCCGGACAGGGGAAGCTTTCTTT
>TRBJ2-7|TRBV12-3/TRBV12-4|13|-|-
CASRKQGFREQYF
TGTGCCAGCAGAAAACAGGGTTTTCGCGAGCAGTACTTC
>TRBJ2-7|TRBV19|13|-|-
CASSMTGAYEQYF
TGTGCCAGTAGTATGACGGGAGCCTACGAGCAGTACTTC
>TRBJ1-1|TRBV7-9|13|-|-
CASTEPGATEAFF
TGTGCCAGCACCGAACCAGGGGCCACTGAAGCTTTCTTT
>TRBJ1-3|TRBV7-2|14|-|-
CASSFGGFGNTIYF
TGTGCCAGCAGCTTCGGGGGATTCGGAAACACCATATATTTT
>TRBJ2-4|TRBV5-1|15|once|-
CASSPRGIAKNIQYF
TGCGCCAGCAGCCCCAGGGGTATAGCCAAAAACATTCAGTACTTC
>TRBJ2-7|TRBV19|14|-|-
CASSSPWESYEQYF
TGTGCCAGTAGTAGCCCCTGGGAGTCCTACGAGCAGTACTTC
>TRBJ1-1|TRBV30|14|-|-
CAWSVGAGSPEAFF
TGTGCCTGGAGTGTAGGAGCGGGATCACCTGAAGCTTTCTTT